Listed below are T cell receptor beta chains from one sample, sequenced in a study of naive and memory T cell subsets. TCRdb re-analysed the UMI-ligation and nested PCR reads in MiXCR, keeping a single row per CDR3 protein. The data hold roughly 92,000 distinct CDR3 sequences, with approximately 10% observed a single time. Sequenced material: naive CD4+ T cells from blood. The receptors were sampled from a human donor in good health. CDR3s include the opening cysteine and the closing phenylalanine or tryptophan. A D gene is named only where the DNA matches it firmly. Clone size is shown for a subset of rows, as once, few, many or a class of expanded clone.

CDR3 protein: CASTSGELFF
CDR3 DNA: TGTGCCAGCACCTCCGGGGAGCTGTTTTTT
V gene: TRBV5-6
D gene: -
clone size: -
J gene: TRBJ2-2

CDR3 protein: CASSPRQGGGNQPQHF
CDR3 DNA: TGTGCCAGCAGTCCCCGACAGGGGGGTGGGAATCAGCCCCAGCATTTT
V gene: TRBV28
D gene: TRBD1
clone size: few
J gene: TRBJ1-5

CDR3 protein: CASSLRDTLHYGYTF
CDR3 DNA: TGTGCCAGCAGCCTCAGGGACACCCTCCACTATGGCTACACCTTC
V gene: TRBV3-1
D gene: -
clone size: many
J gene: TRBJ1-2

CDR3 protein: CSVAAGQETQYF
CDR3 DNA: TGCAGCGTTGCCGCAGGGCAAGAGACCCAGTACTTC
V gene: TRBV29-1
D gene: -
clone size: many
J gene: TRBJ2-5

CDR3 protein: CSARDKRSTDTQYF
CDR3 DNA: TGCAGTGCTAGAGATAAGAGGAGCACAGATACGCAGTATTTT
V gene: TRBV20-1
D gene: -
clone size: many
J gene: TRBJ2-3

CDR3 protein: CASSYDRTNQPQHF
CDR3 DNA: TGTGCCAGCAGTTACGACAGGACGAATCAGCCCCAGCATTTT
V gene: TRBV6-2/TRBV6-3
D gene: -
clone size: many
J gene: TRBJ1-5

CDR3 protein: CATNKAGAGNEQFF
CDR3 DNA: TGTGCCACGAACAAAGCGGGAGCGGGCAATGAGCAGTTCTTC
V gene: TRBV24-1
D gene: TRBD2
clone size: -
J gene: TRBJ2-1

CDR3 protein: CASSLGGQGNQPQHF
CDR3 DNA: TGTGCCAGCAGCTTAGGGGGACAGGGTAATCAGCCCCAGCATTTT
V gene: TRBV11-3
D gene: TRBD1
clone size: -
J gene: TRBJ1-5

CDR3 protein: CSARDSPPQPQHF
CDR3 DNA: TGCAGTGCTAGAGATTCGCCCCCGCAGCCCCAGCATTTT
V gene: TRBV20-1
D gene: -
clone size: -
J gene: TRBJ1-5

CDR3 protein: CASRVTGGGETQYF
CDR3 DNA: TGTGCCAGCAGAGTTACAGGGGGCGGGGAGACCCAGTACTTC
V gene: TRBV2
D gene: TRBD1
clone size: few
J gene: TRBJ2-5

CDR3 protein: CATSRAPNFEQYF
CDR3 DNA: TGTGCCACCAGCAGAGCTCCCAACTTCGAGCAGTACTTC
V gene: TRBV15
D gene: -
clone size: -
J gene: TRBJ2-7

CDR3 protein: CASNPAGSSYEQYF
CDR3 DNA: TGTGCCAGCAACCCGGCGGGGAGCTCCTACGAGCAGTACTTC
V gene: TRBV28
D gene: -
clone size: few
J gene: TRBJ2-7

CDR3 protein: CASSSRGSSYNEQFF
CDR3 DNA: TGTGCCAGCAGTTCCCGCGGTAGCTCCTACAATGAGCAGTTCTTC
V gene: TRBV12-3/TRBV12-4
D gene: -
clone size: few
J gene: TRBJ2-1

CDR3 protein: CASSPDREQPQHF
CDR3 DNA: TGTGCCAGCTCACCAGACAGGGAGCAGCCCCAGCATTTT
V gene: TRBV18
D gene: TRBD1
clone size: few
J gene: TRBJ1-5